The entry that follows covers one T cell receptor beta chain sequence. As yet, its antigen is unknown. These data originate in a study of Ad26.COV2.S vaccination and SARS-CoV-2 variants. The study, taken as a whole, reports: Once vaccination had occurred, spike-specific CD8+ and CD4+ T cell responses reportedly showed substantial breadth. With respect to non-spike TCR breadth, vaccine and placebo recipients were similar.

The method was immunoSEQ multiplex PCR; TCRdb's version includes in-frame clones alone and lacks a portion of them. Here the sample spans about 390,000 clones, 75% to 90% being singletons. This CDR3 spans 16 amino acids. Between the trimmed V and J ends, which lost 3 bases and 3 bases, there was a span of 17 bases. Germline-derived CDR1 and CDR2 are LNHDA and SQIVND (reference sequence). Treatment noted: roughly 18 received Ad26.COV2.S at low or high dose, single or two shots; several received placebo; per-sample allocation not given. Repertoires come from day 63 after the first vaccine or placebo injection.

The receptor's source is a person between 18 and 60 years old who received the Ad26.COV2.S COVID-19 vaccine or a placebo. The J gene is TRBJ1-1, the V gene TRBV19, with a tentative D call TRBD1 (6 bases). The sample consisted of peripheral blood, taken in a trial of Ad26.COV2.S vaccine versus placebo. CDR3 sequence (DNA): TGTGCCAGTAGTATCCACTGGACAGCGAGCGACACTGAAGCTTTCTTT. It specifies CASSIHWTASDTEAFF.